In this sample, the clone carrying this TCR beta chain turned up a few times. This entry comes from a study of blood T cell repertoires in COVID-19. The V and J ends lost 6 bases and 8 bases respectively, with 10 bases between them. This CDR3 is 11 amino acids long. The germline CDR1 and CDR2 sequences are SEHNR and FQNEAQ (reference sequence). Authors' analysis steps: Reference gene primer amplification gave nucleated cell count estimates. Generated by immunoSEQ multiplex PCR, the TCRdb table keeps only in-frame clones and is missing some. The D gene and trimming were derived from the DNA, and the V and J assignments and clone size from that table. This table has about 150,000 clones, around 84% appearing once.

The chain employs TRBV7-9 and TRBJ1-1; TRBD1 might be the D (6 bases). Material for sequencing was peripheral blood. The TCR sequence derives from a man between 70 and 80 years old with acute or convalescent COVID-19. The CDR3 bases are TGTGCCAGCAGAAGAGACAGGGAAGCTTTCTTT. Translating gives CASRRDREAFF. The full variable domain, completed using reference TRBV7-9 and TRBJ1-1, is DTGVSQNPRHKITKRGQNVTFRCDPISEHNRLYWYRQTLGQGPEFLTYFQNEAQLEKSRLLSDRFSAERPKGSFSTLEIQRTEQGDSAMYLCASRRDREAFFGQGTRLTVV.